This T cell receptor (beta chain) is drawn from a study of low-dose radiotherapy and immunotherapy resistance in tumors. Overall study: Oral aspirin 300 mg was taken by patients daily for four cycles from cycle 1 day 1.

Primers targeting TRAV and TRBV primed first-strand cDNA, covering alpha and beta chains. TCR amplification involved 20 to 25 PCR cycles with a constant-region primer and V-primer adapter. From the reads, TCRdb called clonotypes with MiXCR, one entry per CDR3 protein. The profile shows about 39,000 distinct CDR3 sequences, less than 40% of them singletons. The CDR3 extends over 14 amino acids. V was pared by 5 bases and J by 2 bases, with 13 bases between. Germline-derived CDR1 and CDR2 are SGHNT and YENEEA. This clonotype came up many times. Regarding time point: before trial treatment. The specimen was PBMCs, collected before treatment. V is TRBV11-3 and J is TRBJ2-7, with D tentatively TRBD2 (6 bases). The receptor was isolated from a male donor with gallbladder cancer. CDR3 DNA sequence: TGTGCCAGCAGCCCGCAAGGAGGGCCCTACGAGCAGTACTTC. This translates into CASSPQGGPYEQYF.